This TCR beta chain is from a study of cytotoxic CD8 clonotypes in ibrutinib-treated CLL. Study-wide points: Public clonotypes, rarely seen, contracted or held steady on treatment.

The sequencing depth, 1 in 200,000 to 1 in 1 million T cells, was the target. The protocol was immunoSEQ multiplex PCR, while the TCRdb copy is restricted to in-frame clones and leaves out a portion. Among some 23,000 clones listed, 69% were seen once. As regards this clone: Its antigen is still unknown.

The receptor comes from a human donor with chronic lymphocytic leukemia. Sample: PBMCs, taken at disease progression, from a patient treated with ibrutinib.

This CDR3 is CAISELISGASTDTQYF. The CDR3 coding sequence is TGTGCCATCAGTGAATTAATATCAGGGGCGAGCACAGATACGCAGTATTTT. J is TRBJ2-3 and V is TRBV10-3; the D gene is possibly TRBD1 (6 bases). V lost 3 bases and J 0 bases, leaving 16 bases between the germline ends. The germline V gene has CDR1 ENHRY and CDR2 SYGVKD. This CDR3 has 17 amino acids.